One and the same sample provided the 22 T cell receptor beta chains below, sequenced in a study of T cells in Graves' hyperthyroidism and ophthalmopathy. Amplified regions were TCR beta CDR3 sequences from RNA transcripts. Researchers ran a first-round RT-PCR on the TCR CDR3 using the HTBI primer set. TCRdb analysed the multiplex PCR reads with MiXCR anew, one entry per CDR3 protein. Here the sample spans under 350,000 distinct CDR3 sequences, under 25% being singletons. Material: blood. These receptors originate from a woman aged 45 to 65 with Graves' hyperthyroidism.

This clonotype was counted ten times or more. This chain links TRBV7-2 with TRBJ2-5, with D tentatively TRBD2 (7 bases). Per the germline V gene, CDR1 is SGHTA and CDR2 is FQGNSA. Deletions cut 2 bases from V and 4 bases from J, with 14 bases between. CDR3 length: 15 amino acids. DNA for the CDR3: TGTGCCAGCAGCTTACTGGGGGGGCCAGGAGAGACCCAGTACTTC. Translation gives CASSLLGGPGETQYF.

This CDR3 reads CASSFSILAGGPKNNEQFF. CDR3 coding DNA: TGTGCCAGCAGTTTTAGCATACTAGCGGGAGGGCCGAAAAACAATGAGCAGTTCTTC. The chain employs TRBV28 and TRBJ2-1; 13 bases fit TRBD2. This CDR3 spans 19 amino acids. The V and J ends lost 3 bases and 5 bases, in that order; junction bases with no gene match: 13. Germline-derived CDR1 and CDR2 are MDHEN and SYDVKM.

This clonotype was counted many times. The V gene is TRBV6-5, the J gene TRBJ1-1; the D gene is possibly TRBD1 (6 bases). Per the germline V gene, CDR1 is MNHEY and CDR2 is SVGAGI. V gave up 0 bases and J gave up 1 base, with 15 bases separating them. CDR3 length equals 17 residues. The DNA of the CDR3 is TGTGCCAGCAGTTACTCCGTCCAGGGGACGGGGAACACTGAAGCTTTCTTT. Protein: CASSYSVQGTGNTEAFF.

The table lists this clonotype with many counts. This rearrangement joins TRBV20-1 to TRBJ2-5; 13 positions agree with TRBD2. The CDR3 consists of 14 residues. Germline assignment: CDR1 DFQATT and CDR2 SNEGSKA (reference sequence). The trim removed 5 bases at V and 5 bases at J, leaving 5 bases unmatched. CDR3 loop: CSAGTSGVQETQYF. The CDR3 DNA sequence: TGCAGTGCTGGGACTAGCGGGGTTCAGGAGACCCAGTACTTC.

V is TRBV5-1 and J is TRBJ2-5, with D unresolved. The CDR3 covers 15 residues. V shed 3 bases and J shed 1 base, with 13 bases lying between them. Germline CDR1 SGHRS, CDR2 YFSETQ. The CDR3 protein is CASSSLSTFQETQYF. CDR3 in DNA: TGCGCCAGCAGCTCCTTGTCCACCTTCCAAGAGACCCAGTACTTC.

This clonotype has ten or more counts. The rearrangement uses TRBV2 and TRBJ2-2, with D maybe TRBD2 (5 bases). V gave up 5 bases and J gave up 5 bases, with 9 bases separating them. CDR1 SNHLY and CDR2 FYNNEI come from the germline V gene. The CDR3 is made up of 13 amino acids. The CDR3 loop reads CASSSRGTGELFF. CDR3 bases: TGTGCCAGCAGTTCAAGAGGGACCGGGGAGCTGTTTTTT.

This clonotype was observed many times. The chain employs TRBV6-1 and TRBJ2-1; 7 bases are shared with TRBD2. V shed 5 bases and J 3 bases; nucleotides not matched to a gene: 4. The CDR3 is 14 amino acids. Germline V CDR1 and CDR2: MNHNS, SASEGT. Written as DNA, the CDR3 is TGTGCCAGCAGTTACGGCGGGAGCTACAATGAGCAGTTCTTC. Amino acid sequence: CASSYGGSYNEQFF.

This clonotype was observed a handful of times. V gene TRBV29-1 combines with J gene TRBJ1-2; TRBD1 might be the D (6 bases). This CDR3 has 14 amino acids. Germline-derived CDR1 and CDR2 are SQVTM and ANQGSEA. The V end lost 1 base, the J end lost 8 bases, and 17 bases lay between the germline ends. The CDR3 DNA follows: TGCAGCGTTGAAGGGCGCCAGGGGATCATAGGCTACACCTTC. Translating it yields CSVEGRQGIIGYTF.

This clonotype was seen just once. The CDR3: CASGSRQMNTEAFF. Here the CDR3 DNA reads TGTGCTAGTGGTTCAAGACAAATGAACACTGAAGCTTTCTTT. The chain has TRBV12-5 and TRBJ1-1; unclear D gene. Trimming took off 4 bases at V and 0 bases at J, with 9 bases between the two ends. This CDR3 has 14 amino acids. Germline V gene data show CDR1 as LGHNT and CDR2 as FRNRAP.

This clonotype was found many times. The chain uses TRBV3-1 and TRBJ2-7; TRBD2 agrees at 7 bases. The V segment lost 1 base and the J segment 3 bases; nucleotides outside the gene matches: 6. This CDR3 is built from 15 residues. From germline, CDR1 is LGHDT and CDR2 YNNKEL (reference sequence). The chain's CDR3 is CASSQAASGNYEQYF. The CDR3 bases are TGTGCCAGCAGCCAAGCCGCTAGCGGCAACTACGAGCAGTACTTC.

This clonotype was seen a handful of times. CDR3 nucleotide sequence: TGTGCCAGCAGTTACGGGCTAGCGGGGGGCACCTACGAGCAGTACTTC. This sequence encodes CASSYGLAGGTYEQYF. J is TRBJ2-7 and V is TRBV6-6, with 11 bases aligning to TRBD2. CDR1 is MNHNY and CDR2 is SVGAGI in the germline V gene (reference sequence). This CDR3 comprises 16 residues. The trim removed 2 bases at V and 2 bases at J, leaving 5 bases unmatched.

This clonotype showed up many times. V gene TRBV15 combines with J gene TRBJ2-7; 8 bases match TRBD2. CDR1 and CDR2 (germline): LNHNV, YYDKDF (reference sequence). The CDR3 spans 15 residues. Germline trimming cut 3 bases from V and 4 bases from J; bases unmatched to any gene: 8. CDR3: CATSRETSAAYEQYF. CDR3 in DNA: TGTGCCACCAGCAGGGAGACTAGCGCTGCTTACGAGCAGTACTTC.

This clonotype was detected ten times or more. This rearrangement joins TRBV20-1 to TRBJ2-1; 12 bases map to TRBD2. V shed 6 bases and J 1 base; nucleotides not matched to a gene: 7. CDR3 length: 16 amino acids. CDR1 DFQATT and CDR2 SNEGSKA come from the germline V gene (reference sequence). The CDR3 DNA reads TGCAGTGCATCTAGCGGGAGGGCCTTATCCTACAATGAGCAGTTCTTC. Its protein is CSASSGRALSYNEQFF.

The rearrangement links TRBV6-1 to TRBJ2-1, with 13 nucleotides matching TRBD2. Germline values: CDR1 MNHNS, CDR2 SASEGT. Trimming cost V 8 bases and J 5 bases; bases outside gene matches: 9. The CDR3 is made up of 16 amino acids. The CDR3 is CASGRTSGRGDNEQFF. Here the CDR3 DNA reads TGTGCCAGCGGAAGGACTAGCGGGAGAGGGGACAATGAGCAGTTCTTC.

This rearrangement joins TRBV5-6 to TRBJ2-7; 15 nucleotides align to TRBD2. Trimming took 0 bases from V and 6 from J; bases not matched to a gene: 1. This CDR3 has 15 amino acids. CDR1 and CDR2 (germline): SGHDT, YYEEEE. The CDR3, as DNA: TGTGCCAGCAGCTTGGGGGGACTAGCGGGAGGCGAGCAGTACTTC. This codes for CASSLGGLAGGEQYF.

The chain is built from TRBV5-1 and TRBJ2-1; D is uncertain. Trimming removed 0 bases from V and 12 bases from J, with 7 bases in between. CDR1 SGHRS and CDR2 YFSETQ come from the germline V gene. The CDR3 is 11 amino acids. The CDR3 coding sequence is TGCGCCAGCAGCTTGGGCTTTGGGCAGTTCTTC. It translates to CASSLGFGQFF.

In its sample, this clonotype was seen many times. The rearrangement uses TRBV3-1 and TRBJ1-1, with D perhaps TRBD1 (6 bases). V was clipped by 4 bases and J by 0 bases, with 12 bases between them. The CDR3 consists of 15 residues. Germline CDR1 reads LGHDT; CDR2 reads YNNKEL (reference sequence). Written as DNA, the CDR3 is TGTGCCAGCAGCCCGGGACAAGCCATGAACACTGAAGCTTTCTTT. It codes for CASSPGQAMNTEAFF. Using reference TRBV3-1 and TRBJ1-1 for the parts outside the CDR3, the full variable domain is DTAVSQTPKYLVTQMGNDKSIKCEQNLGHDTMYWYKQDSKKFLKIMFSYNNKELIINETVPNRFSPKSPDKAHLNLHINSLELGDSAVYFCASSPGQAMNTEAFFGQGTRLTVV.

This clonotype showed up many times. The V call is TRBV6-1, the J call TRBJ2-5, with 9 bases identical to TRBD1. CDR1 MNHNS and CDR2 SASEGT come from the germline V gene. V shed 8 bases, J shed 5 bases, and the junction held 12 bases outside the gene matches. This CDR3 is built from 15 residues. CDR3 sequence reads: CASGPGQGNVETQYF. In nucleotides, the CDR3 is TGTGCCAGCGGGCCGGGACAGGGAAATGTGGAGACCCAGTACTTC.

This clonotype came up a few times. The V gene is TRBV11-3, the J gene TRBJ2-7; D unresolved. Trimming shortened V by 6 bases and J by 0 bases, and 12 bases separated the two germline ends. The germline CDR1 and CDR2 sequences are SGHNT and YENEEA. The CDR3 is made up of 14 amino acids. CDR3 DNA sequence: TGTGCCAGCAGGGTCTTTGACGGCTCCTACGAGCAGTACTTC. It is translated as CASRVFDGSYEQYF.

This clonotype was counted only a few times. V is TRBV19 and J is TRBJ2-1, with a possible D match to TRBD1 (5 bases). The V gene's germline CDR1 is LNHDA and CDR2 SQIVND (reference sequence). The CDR3 consists of 17 residues. V was shortened by 1 base and J by 1 base, with 14 bases between the two germline ends. The CDR3 DNA sequence: TGTGCCAGTAGTATAGCTGGCCGTCCAGGGTCCTACAATGAGCAGTTCTTC. It encodes CASSIAGRPGSYNEQFF.

This chain joins TRBV6-1 and TRBJ1-4; 7 bases are a match to TRBD1. V shed 5 bases, J shed 8 bases, and the junction held 14 bases outside the gene matches. Germline lookup yields CDR1 MNHNS and CDR2 SASEGT. The CDR3 covers 16 residues. CDR3 sequence: CASSKSNTGVYEKLFF. The DNA of the CDR3 is TGTGCCAGCAGTAAAAGCAACACAGGGGTTTACGAAAAACTGTTTTTT.

This clonotype was seen a few times. V usage is TRBV12-3 or TRBV12-4 and J usage is TRBJ2-3, with 9 bases fitting TRBD2. The V gene end was trimmed by 4 bases and the J gene end by 13 bases; junction bases not matched to a gene: 9. The CDR3 is made up of 13 amino acids. The CDR3 DNA reads as TGTGCCAGCAGTTACCTAGCGGGGTTAAGGGAGTATTTT. Amino acids: CASSYLAGLREYF.